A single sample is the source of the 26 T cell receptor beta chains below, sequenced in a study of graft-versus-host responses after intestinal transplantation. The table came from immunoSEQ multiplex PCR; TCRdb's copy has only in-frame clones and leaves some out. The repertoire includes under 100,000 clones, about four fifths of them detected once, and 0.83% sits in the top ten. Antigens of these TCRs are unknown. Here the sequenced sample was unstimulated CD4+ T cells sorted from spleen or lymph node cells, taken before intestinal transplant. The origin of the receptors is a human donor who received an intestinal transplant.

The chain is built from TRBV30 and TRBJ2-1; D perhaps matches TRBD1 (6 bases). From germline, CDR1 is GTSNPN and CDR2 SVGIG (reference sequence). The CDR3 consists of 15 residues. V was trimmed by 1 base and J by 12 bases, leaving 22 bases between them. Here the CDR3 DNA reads TGTGCCTGGAGTGCCCCAGGGGCCGGGGAGATGGGGCAGTTCTTC. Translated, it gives CAWSAPGAGEMGQFF.

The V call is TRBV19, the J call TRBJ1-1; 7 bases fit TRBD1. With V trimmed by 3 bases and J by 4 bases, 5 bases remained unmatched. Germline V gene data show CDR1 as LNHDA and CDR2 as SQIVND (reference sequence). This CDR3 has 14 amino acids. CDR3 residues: CASSIRAGGTEAFF. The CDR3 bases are TGTGCCAGTAGTATTCGGGCAGGGGGCACTGAAGCTTTCTTT.

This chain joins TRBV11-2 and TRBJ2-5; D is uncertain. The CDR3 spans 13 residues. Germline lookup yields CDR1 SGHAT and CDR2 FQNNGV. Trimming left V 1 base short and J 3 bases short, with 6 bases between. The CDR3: CASSLGLEETQYF. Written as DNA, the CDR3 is TGTGCCAGCAGCTTAGGGCTAGAAGAGACCCAGTACTTC.

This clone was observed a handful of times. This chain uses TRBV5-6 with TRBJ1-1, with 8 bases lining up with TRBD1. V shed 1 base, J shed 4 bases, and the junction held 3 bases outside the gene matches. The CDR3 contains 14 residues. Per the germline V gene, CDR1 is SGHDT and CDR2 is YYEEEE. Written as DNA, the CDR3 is TGTGCCAGCAGCTTGCCAGGGGGCATCACTGAAGCTTTCTTT. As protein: CASSLPGGITEAFF.

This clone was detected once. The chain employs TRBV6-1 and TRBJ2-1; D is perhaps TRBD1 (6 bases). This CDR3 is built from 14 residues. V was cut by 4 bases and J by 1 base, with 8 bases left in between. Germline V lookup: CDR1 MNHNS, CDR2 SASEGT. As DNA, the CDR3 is TGTGCCAGCAGTGTAAGGGGGTCCTACAATGAGCAGTTCTTC. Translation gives CASSVRGSYNEQFF.

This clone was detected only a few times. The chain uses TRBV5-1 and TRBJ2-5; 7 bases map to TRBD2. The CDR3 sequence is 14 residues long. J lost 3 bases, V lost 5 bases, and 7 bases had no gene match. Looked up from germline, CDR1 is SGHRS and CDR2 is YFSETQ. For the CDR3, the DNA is TGCGCCAGCAGAATTGGGAGCGGGGAAGAGACCCAGTACTTC. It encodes CASRIGSGEETQYF.

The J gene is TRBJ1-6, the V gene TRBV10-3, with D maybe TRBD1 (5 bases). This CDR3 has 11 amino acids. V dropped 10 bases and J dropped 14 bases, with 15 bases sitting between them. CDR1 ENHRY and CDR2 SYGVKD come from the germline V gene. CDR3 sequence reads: CATGGKGTLHF. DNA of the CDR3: TGTGCCACCGGGGGGAAGGGGACCCTCCACTTT.

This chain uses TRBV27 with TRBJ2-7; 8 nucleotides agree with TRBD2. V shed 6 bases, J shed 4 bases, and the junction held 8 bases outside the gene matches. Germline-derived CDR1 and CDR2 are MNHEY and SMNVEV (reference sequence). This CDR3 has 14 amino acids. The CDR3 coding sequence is TGTGCCAGCAGACCCTGGGCTAGCGGGTACGAGCAGTACTTC. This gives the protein CASRPWASGYEQYF.

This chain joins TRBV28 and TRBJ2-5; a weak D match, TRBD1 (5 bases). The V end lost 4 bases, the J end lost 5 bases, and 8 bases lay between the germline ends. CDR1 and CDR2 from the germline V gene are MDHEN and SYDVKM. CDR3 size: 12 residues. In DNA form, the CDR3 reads TGTGCCAGCAGTTGGGGCCAGGAGACCCAGTACTTC. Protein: CASSWGQETQYF.

CDR3: CASSQAERGSYNEQFF. The CDR3, as DNA: TGTGCCAGCAGCCAAGCGGAGCGGGGGTCCTACAATGAGCAGTTCTTC. The rearrangement joins TRBV14 to TRBJ2-1; the match to TRBD2 covers 8 bases. V shed 1 base and J 1 base; nucleotides not matched to a gene: 3. Germline CDR1 is SGHDN and CDR2 is FVKESK. The length of the CDR3 is 16 residues.

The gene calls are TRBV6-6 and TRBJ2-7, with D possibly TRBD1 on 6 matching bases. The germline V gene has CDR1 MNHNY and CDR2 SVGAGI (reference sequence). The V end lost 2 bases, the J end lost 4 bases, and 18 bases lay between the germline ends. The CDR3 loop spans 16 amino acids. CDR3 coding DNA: TGTGCCAGCAGTTACCTGAGGCCGACAGGAGCTTACGAGCAGTACTTC. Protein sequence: CASSYLRPTGAYEQYF.

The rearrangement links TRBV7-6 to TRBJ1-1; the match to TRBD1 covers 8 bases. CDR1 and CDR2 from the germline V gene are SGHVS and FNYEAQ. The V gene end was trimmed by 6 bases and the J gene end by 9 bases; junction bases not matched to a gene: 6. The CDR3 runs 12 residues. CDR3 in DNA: TGTGCCAGCAGTTGGAGACAGGGGAAAGCTTTCTTT. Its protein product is CASSWRQGKAFF.

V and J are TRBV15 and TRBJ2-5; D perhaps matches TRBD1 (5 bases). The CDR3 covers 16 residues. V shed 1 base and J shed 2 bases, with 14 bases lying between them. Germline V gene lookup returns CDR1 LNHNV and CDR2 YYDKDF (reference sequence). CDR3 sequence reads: CATSRGATGEQETQYF. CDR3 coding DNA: TGTGCCACCAGCAGAGGGGCCACAGGAGAGCAAGAGACCCAGTACTTC.

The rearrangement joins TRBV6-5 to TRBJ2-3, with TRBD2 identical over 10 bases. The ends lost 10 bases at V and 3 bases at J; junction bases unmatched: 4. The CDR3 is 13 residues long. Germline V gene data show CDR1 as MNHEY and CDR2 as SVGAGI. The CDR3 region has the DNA TGTGCCACCACAGCGGGAGGGACAGATACGCAGTATTTT. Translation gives CATTAGGTDTQYF.

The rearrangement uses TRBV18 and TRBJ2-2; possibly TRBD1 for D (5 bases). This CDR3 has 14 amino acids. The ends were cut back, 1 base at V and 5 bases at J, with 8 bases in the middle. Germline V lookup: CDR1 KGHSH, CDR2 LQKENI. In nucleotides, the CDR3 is TGTGCCAGCTCACCACAGGGGTGGACCGGGGAGCTGTTTTTT. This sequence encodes CASSPQGWTGELFF.

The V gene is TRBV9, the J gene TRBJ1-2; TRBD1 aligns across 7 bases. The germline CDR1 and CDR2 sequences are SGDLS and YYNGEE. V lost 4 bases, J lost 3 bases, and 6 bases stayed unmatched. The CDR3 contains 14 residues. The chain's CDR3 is CASSNRGGDYGYTF. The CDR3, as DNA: TGTGCCAGCAGCAACAGGGGAGGCGACTATGGCTACACCTTC. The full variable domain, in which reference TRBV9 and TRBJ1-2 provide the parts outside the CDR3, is DSGVTQTPKHLITATGQRVTLRCSPRSGDLSVYWYQQSLDQGLQFLIQYYNGEERAKGNILERFSAQQFPDLHSELNLSSLELGDSALYFCASSNRGGDYGYTFGSGTRLTVV.

The CDR3: CATSRDPRYEQYF. The CDR3 DNA follows: TGTGCCACCAGCAGAGATCCCCGCTACGAGCAGTACTTC. This sequence joins TRBV15 and TRBJ2-7, with D hard to call. V lost 0 bases and J lost 3, with 6 bases in between. The CDR3 is 13 amino acids. Per the germline V gene, CDR1 is LNHNV and CDR2 is YYDKDF (reference sequence). The variable domain in full, completed from reference TRBV15 and TRBJ2-7, reads DAMVIQNPRYQVTQFGKPVTLSCSQTLNHNVMYWYQQKSSQAPKLLFHYYDKDFNNEADTPDNFQSRRPNTSFCFLDIRSPGLGDTAMYLCATSRDPRYEQYFGPGTRLTVT.

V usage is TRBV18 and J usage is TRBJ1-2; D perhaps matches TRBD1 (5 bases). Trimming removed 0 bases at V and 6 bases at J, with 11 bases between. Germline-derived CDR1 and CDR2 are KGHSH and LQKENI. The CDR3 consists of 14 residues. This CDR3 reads CASSPPLREHGYTF. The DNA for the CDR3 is TGTGCCAGCTCACCACCGCTCAGGGAACATGGCTACACCTTC.

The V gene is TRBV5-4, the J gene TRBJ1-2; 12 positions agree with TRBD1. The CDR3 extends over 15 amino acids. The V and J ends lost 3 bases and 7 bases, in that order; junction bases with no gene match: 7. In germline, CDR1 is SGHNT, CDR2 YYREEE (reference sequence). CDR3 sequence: CASSSGTGGVGGYTF. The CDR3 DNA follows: TGTGCCAGCAGCTCCGGGACAGGGGGCGTAGGTGGCTACACCTTC.

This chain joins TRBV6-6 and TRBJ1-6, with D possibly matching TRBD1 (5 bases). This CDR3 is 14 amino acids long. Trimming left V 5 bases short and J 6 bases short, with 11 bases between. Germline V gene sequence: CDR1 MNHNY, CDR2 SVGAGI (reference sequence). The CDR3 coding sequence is TGTGCCAGCAGTCACGACAGTGCTAATTCACCCCTCCACTTT. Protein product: CASSHDSANSPLHF.

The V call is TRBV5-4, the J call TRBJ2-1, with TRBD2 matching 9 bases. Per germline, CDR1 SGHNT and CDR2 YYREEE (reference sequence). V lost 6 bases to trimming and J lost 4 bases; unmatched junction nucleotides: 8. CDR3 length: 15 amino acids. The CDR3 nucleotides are TGTGCCAGCACCCCCCAGACTAGCGGATACAATGAGCAGTTCTTC. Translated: CASTPQTSGYNEQFF.

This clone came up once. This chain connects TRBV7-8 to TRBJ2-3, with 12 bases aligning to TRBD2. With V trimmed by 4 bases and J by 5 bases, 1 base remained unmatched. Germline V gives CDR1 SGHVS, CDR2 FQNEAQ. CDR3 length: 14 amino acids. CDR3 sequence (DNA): TGTGCCAGCAGCTCGACTAGCGGGGGAGATACGCAGTATTTT. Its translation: CASSSTSGGDTQYF.

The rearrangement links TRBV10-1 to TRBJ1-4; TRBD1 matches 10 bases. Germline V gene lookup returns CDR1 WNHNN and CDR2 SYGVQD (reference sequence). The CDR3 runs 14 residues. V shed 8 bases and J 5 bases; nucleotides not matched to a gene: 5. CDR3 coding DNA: TGCGCCAGCCCCGGGGACAGGGGAAATGAAAAACTGTTTTTT. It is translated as CASPGDRGNEKLFF.

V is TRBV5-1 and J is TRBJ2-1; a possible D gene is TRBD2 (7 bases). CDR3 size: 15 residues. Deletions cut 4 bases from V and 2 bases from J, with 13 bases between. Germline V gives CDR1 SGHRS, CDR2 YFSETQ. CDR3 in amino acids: CASSLGGPTYNEQFF. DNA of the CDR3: TGCGCCAGCAGCCTCGGGGGGCCGACCTACAATGAGCAGTTCTTC.

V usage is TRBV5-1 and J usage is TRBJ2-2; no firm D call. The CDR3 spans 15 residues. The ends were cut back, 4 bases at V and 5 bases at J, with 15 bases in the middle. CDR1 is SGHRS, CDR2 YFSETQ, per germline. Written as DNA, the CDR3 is TGCGCCAGCAGCCAGACTTCAACCAGTACCGGGGAGCTGTTTTTT. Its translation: CASSQTSTSTGELFF.

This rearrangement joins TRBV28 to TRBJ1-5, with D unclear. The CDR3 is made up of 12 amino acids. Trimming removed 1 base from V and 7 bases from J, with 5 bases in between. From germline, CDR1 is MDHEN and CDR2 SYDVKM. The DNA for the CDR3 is TGTGCCAGCAGTTTATCAGGACAGCCCCAGCATTTT. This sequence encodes CASSLSGQPQHF.